Below are 13 T cell receptor beta chains sequenced from a single sample in a study of sequential checkpoint blockade in melanoma. Treatment: randomized to nivolumab then ipilimumab (arm A) or the reverse (arm B). This table comes from immunoSEQ multiplex PCR, and its TCRdb copy is limited to in-frame clones, with some not included. The sample has some 10,000 clones; around 73% are singletons. The sample was CD8+ T cells sorted from blood (inferred from file names), taken from a patient given nivolumab and ipilimumab in sequence. These receptors were taken from a human donor with melanoma.

CDR3 in DNA: TGTGCCAGCAGCCCGACAGGGCGGGTTCGCACCTTC. Amino acid sequence: CASSPTGRVRTF. This rearrangement joins TRBV11-2 to TRBJ1-2, with 7 nucleotides matching TRBD1. CDR1 and CDR2 from the germline V gene are SGHAT and FQNNGV. This CDR3 has 12 residues. V shed 5 bases and J 13 bases; nucleotides not matched to a gene: 10.

The V gene is TRBV28, the J gene TRBJ1-5; 8 bases map to TRBD1. Trimming at V came to 10 bases and at J to 7 bases, leaving 9 bases not matched to a gene. CDR3 length: 13 amino acids. Germline loops: CDR1 MDHEN, CDR2 SYDVKM. CDR3 amino acids: CATQNRGNQPQHF. DNA for the CDR3: TGTGCCACTCAAAACAGGGGGAACCAGCCCCAGCATTTT.

This chain joins TRBV19 and TRBJ1-1; weak D call: TRBD1 (6 bases). CDR1 LNHDA and CDR2 SQIVND come from the germline V gene (reference sequence). Trimming removed 6 bases at V and 11 bases at J, with 16 bases between. The CDR3 is made up of 12 amino acids. CDR3 DNA sequence: TGTGCCAGTAGCCCCCTCAGGGGTGAGGCTTTCTTT. Its translation: CASSPLRGEAFF.

The J gene is TRBJ1-4, the V gene TRBV28; 7 bases fit TRBD1. CDR1 MDHEN and CDR2 SYDVKM come from the germline V gene. This CDR3 has 17 residues. Unmatched junction bases numbered 12, after V lost 2 bases and J lost 6 bases. CDR3 protein: CASSLGWVTGEDEKLFF. The DNA for the CDR3 is TGTGCCAGCAGTTTAGGGTGGGTTACAGGGGAAGATGAAAAACTGTTTTTT. Based on the CDR3 plus reference TRBV28 and TRBJ1-4, the full variable domain is DVKVTQSSRYLVKRTGEKVFLECVQDMDHENMFWYRQDPGLGLRLIYFSYDVKMKEKGDIPEGYSVSREKKERFSLILESASTNQTSMYLCASSLGWVTGEDEKLFFGSGTQLSVL.

The chain employs TRBV27 and TRBJ2-7; D remains ambiguous. Trimming left V 5 bases short and J 1 base short, with 9 bases between. The V gene's germline CDR1 is MNHEY and CDR2 SMNVEV (reference sequence). The CDR3 runs to 13 residues. The CDR3 sequence: CASSASKSYEQYF. CDR3 in DNA: TGTGCCAGCAGTGCTAGTAAGTCCTACGAGCAGTACTTC.

This clone was seen a handful of times. The chain has TRBV12-5 and TRBJ2-6; the D gene is possibly TRBD1 (5 bases). Germline lookup yields CDR1 LGHNT and CDR2 FRNRAP. The V end lost 2 bases, the J end lost 0 bases, and 8 bases lay between the germline ends. The CDR3 sequence is 16 residues long. CDR3 amino acids: CASGLYRSSGANVLTF. The DNA for the CDR3 is TGTGCTAGTGGTTTGTACAGGAGCTCTGGGGCCAACGTCCTGACTTTC.

Only one count was recorded for this clone. The chain links TRBV7-3 to TRBJ2-7, with TRBD2 matching 7 bases. The ends lost 0 bases at V and 5 bases at J; junction bases unmatched: 7. This CDR3 contains 15 residues. Per germline, CDR1 SGHTA and CDR2 FQGTGA. This CDR3 is CASSLTGRGENEQYF. CDR3 bases: TGTGCCAGCAGCTTAACGGGGAGGGGTGAAAACGAGCAGTACTTC.

This chain uses TRBV13 with TRBJ1-5; D call uncertain. V shed 4 bases and J shed 9 bases, with 10 bases lying between them. This CDR3 comprises 12 residues. Germline values: CDR1 PRHDT, CDR2 FYEKMQ (reference sequence). The CDR3 spells CASSSYDGPQHF. CDR3 bases: TGTGCCAGCAGCTCCTACGATGGGCCCCAGCATTTT. Together with reference TRBV13 and TRBJ1-5, the CDR3 gives the full variable domain: AAGVIQSPRHLIKEKRETATLKCYPIPRHDTVYWYQQGPGQDPQFLISFYEKMQSDKGSIPDRFSAQQFSDYHSELNMSSLELGDSALYFCASSSYDGPQHFGDGTRLSIL.

The chain recombines TRBV28 with TRBJ1-5, with TRBD1 matching over 8 bases. The CDR3 is 14 residues long. Per the germline V gene, CDR1 is MDHEN and CDR2 is SYDVKM. Germline trimming cut 3 bases from V and 5 bases from J; bases unmatched to any gene: 3. The CDR3 DNA is TGTGCCAGCAGTTTTCAGGACAGGGATCAGCCCCAGCATTTT. This translates into CASSFQDRDQPQHF.

V is TRBV9 and J is TRBJ1-1; D gene unclear. CDR3 length: 15 residues. With 0 bases removed from V and 1 base from J, the gap between germline ends came to 10 bases. Germline V gene sequence: CDR1 SGDLS, CDR2 YYNGEE. The CDR3 region is CASSVGFGGNTEAFF. In DNA, the CDR3 is TGTGCCAGCAGCGTAGGATTTGGCGGGAACACTGAAGCTTTCTTT. The whole variable domain, remainder taken from reference TRBV9 and TRBJ1-1, is DSGVTQTPKHLITATGQRVTLRCSPRSGDLSVYWYQQSLDQGLQFLIQYYNGEERAKGNILERFSAQQFPDLHSELNLSSLELGDSALYFCASSVGFGGNTEAFFGQGTRLTVV.

The CDR3 loop reads CASCPGQFYEQYF. CDR3 nucleotide sequence: TGTGCCAGCTGCCCGGGACAGTTCTACGAGCAGTACTTC. The chain employs TRBV2 and TRBJ2-7; 7 positions match TRBD1. From germline, CDR1 is SNHLY and CDR2 FYNNEI. The CDR3 contains 13 residues. Trimming removed 8 bases from V and 3 bases from J; junction bases left unmatched: 7. The full variable domain, in which reference TRBV2 and TRBJ2-7 provide the parts outside the CDR3, is EPEVTQTPSHQVTQMGQEVILRCVPISNHLYFYWYRQILGQKVEFLVSFYNNEISEKSEIFDDQFSVERPDGSNFTLKIRSTKLEDSAMYFCASCPGQFYEQYFGPGTRLTVT.

The rearrangement links TRBV2 to TRBJ1-2; possibly TRBD1 for D (6 bases). The V gene's germline CDR1 is SNHLY and CDR2 FYNNEI. This CDR3 contains 16 residues. Trimming stripped 3 bases from V and 2 bases from J, with 16 bases between. The CDR3 loop is CASSEEGGEANYGYTF. The DNA of the CDR3 is TGTGCCAGCAGTGAGGAGGGGGGGGAGGCGAACTATGGCTACACCTTC.

Within the sample, this clone is medium-sized. This chain connects TRBV21-1 to TRBJ1-1; the DNA was not used to check the table's D call, TRBD1. TRBV21-1 is a known pseudogene. The CDR3 loop spans 14 amino acids. CDR3 bases: TGTGCCAGCAGCAAAGAAGGAAGGGGCACTGAAGCTTTCTTT. Its translation is CASSKEGRGTEAFF.